One sample yielded the 10 T cell receptor beta chains listed below, sequenced in a study of long-term antiretroviral therapy in people with HIV. With survey level as its setting, the immunoSEQ assay was v3.0. The protocol was immunoSEQ multiplex PCR, while the TCRdb copy is restricted to in-frame clones and leaves out a portion. Of fewer than 40,000 clones in the sample, approximately 85% were seen once. Sequenced here: unsorted PBMCs, sampled 3.1 years after starting antiretroviral therapy. These TCRs come from a woman aged 45-59 years with HIV.

CDR3 DNA: TGTGCCAGCAGCCCACGACTAGCGGGGAATTCAGATACGCAGTATTTT. As protein: CASSPRLAGNSDTQYF. This chain uses TRBV9 with TRBJ2-3; 11 positions agree with TRBD2. V shed 4 bases, J shed 4 bases, and the junction held 8 bases outside the gene matches. The CDR3 spans 16 residues. CDR1 is SGDLS and CDR2 is YYNGEE in the germline V gene.

This clone was detected once. The gene calls are TRBV6-1 and TRBJ2-6; 9 nucleotides line up with TRBD1. CDR1 and CDR2 from the germline V gene are MNHNS and SASEGT. CDR3 length: 18 amino acids. V trimming: 0 bases; J trimming: 2 bases; junction bases outside the gene matches: 5. This CDR3 reads CASSEATRTGAGANVLTF. As DNA, the CDR3 is TGTGCCAGCAGTGAAGCAACGCGGACAGGGGCTGGGGCCAACGTCCTGACTTTC.

V gene TRBV19 combines with J gene TRBJ1-1, with D unclear. The CDR3 is 13 amino acids. V was clipped by 8 bases and J by 2 bases, with 12 bases between them. CDR1 LNHDA and CDR2 SQIVND come from the germline V gene (reference sequence). DNA of the CDR3: TGTGCCAGTCGATTAGGGTTCAACACTGAAGCTTTCTTT. It specifies CASRLGFNTEAFF.

This clone was seen only once. An end of the junction does not agree with germline; a read error may underlie this. This chain joins TRBV10-3 and TRBJ1-1; no clear D gene. Germline V gene lookup returns CDR1 ENHRY and CDR2 SYGVKD. CDR3 length equals 13 residues. CDR3 residues: CAIGEARSTEAFF. CDR3 bases: TGTGCCATCGGTGAGGCCAGGTCCACTGAAGCTTTCTTT.

The chain has TRBV30 and TRBJ1-2; D is uncertain. The germline gives CDR1 GTSNPN, CDR2 SVGIG (reference sequence). There are 16 residues in the CDR3. Trimming pared 2 bases from V and 2 bases from J, leaving 18 bases between. DNA for the CDR3: TGTGCCTGGAGTCCGGGCCCCTCCGAAGGAAACTATGGCTACACCTTC. It translates to CAWSPGPSEGNYGYTF.

The rearrangement joins TRBV7-9 to TRBJ2-7; D uncertain. Per the germline V gene, CDR1 is SEHNR and CDR2 is FQNEAQ (reference sequence). The CDR3 spans 15 residues. V gave up 5 bases and J gave up 3 bases, with 17 bases separating them. The CDR3 coding sequence is TGTGCCAGCAGCCCAGCCCGGGCAGTCAACTACGAGCAGTACTTC. Protein: CASSPARAVNYEQYF.

This rearrangement joins TRBV7-3 to TRBJ2-2; no reliable D call. Germline V gene data show CDR1 as SGHTA and CDR2 as FQGTGA. The V end was cut by 3 bases, the J end by 7 bases, with 12 bases between. The CDR3 runs to 14 residues. This CDR3 is CASSFAHLYGELFF. The CDR3 region has the DNA TGTGCCAGCAGCTTCGCCCACCTGTACGGGGAGCTGTTTTTT.

This clone was counted only a few times. The rearrangement links TRBV18 to TRBJ1-2; TRBD1 might be the D (6 bases). The CDR3 is 13 amino acids. Germline V lookup: CDR1 KGHSH, CDR2 LQKENI. V was clipped by 5 bases and J by 4 bases, with 11 bases between them. CDR3 amino acids: CASSGGVPYGYTF. The CDR3, as DNA: TGTGCCAGCTCAGGGGGCGTCCCCTATGGCTACACCTTC.

This chain connects TRBV5-1 to TRBJ1-1; D gene uncertain. Germline V gene data show CDR1 as SGHRS and CDR2 as YFSETQ. This CDR3 is built from 15 residues. V dropped 7 bases and J dropped 1 base, with 17 bases sitting between them. The CDR3 DNA follows: TGCGCCAGCGCACTGAGTAGGGCGGGGAACACTGAAGCTTTCTTT. It yields the protein CASALSRAGNTEAFF. The full variable domain, completed using reference TRBV5-1 and TRBJ1-1, is KAGVTQTPRYLIKTRGQQVTLSCSPISGHRSVSWYQQTPGQGLQFLFEYFSETQRNKGNFPGRFSGRQFSNSRSEMNVSTLELGDSALYLCASALSRAGNTEAFFGQGTRLTVV.

In its sample, this clone was seen a few times. The chain combines TRBV19 with TRBJ1-2; D ambiguous. Germline V gives CDR1 LNHDA, CDR2 SQIVND (reference sequence). Between the trimmed V and J ends, which lost 5 bases and 8 bases, there was a span of 12 bases. The CDR3 has 12 residues. This chain's CDR3 is CASSRTTEGYTF. The CDR3 DNA follows: TGTGCCAGTAGTCGGACTACGGAGGGCTACACCTTC.